Presented here are 27 T cell receptor beta chains from one specimen sequenced in a study of OX40 agonist ivuxolimab in advanced cancers. The data were produced by immunoSEQ multiplex PCR, yet TCRdb's version contains in-frame clones alone and is incomplete. The sample has 65,000 to 90,000 clones, 75% to 90% seen once. Here the sequenced sample was CD4+ or CD8+ T cells sorted from blood, taken in a trial of the OX40 agonist ivuxolimab. All receptors derive from an adult with an advanced solid tumor such as melanoma, head and neck, liver or kidney cancer.

This chain uses TRBV5-1 with TRBJ2-5; D perhaps matches TRBD2 (6 bases). The CDR3 has 14 residues. V was trimmed by 0 bases and J by 5 bases, leaving 11 bases between them. Germline CDR1 and CDR2: SGHRS and YFSETQ. The CDR3 DNA sequence: TGCGCCAGCAGCTTGGTGGGAGGAGGGGAGACCCAGTACTTC. It encodes CASSLVGGGETQYF.

The genes are TRBV5-6 and TRBJ2-3; TRBD1 might be the D (6 bases). The CDR3 sequence is 16 residues long. Germline V CDR1 and CDR2: SGHDT, YYEEEE. Trimming stripped 0 bases from V and 4 bases from J, with 15 bases between. CDR3 protein: CASSLAMGRGADTQYF. In nucleotides, the CDR3 is TGTGCCAGCAGCTTGGCCATGGGCAGGGGAGCAGATACGCAGTATTTT.

The chain joins TRBV19 to TRBJ1-2, with D tentatively TRBD1 (5 bases). The CDR3 totals 14 residues. Germline V gene sequence: CDR1 LNHDA, CDR2 SQIVND (reference sequence). Trimming stripped 1 base from V and 6 bases from J, with 12 bases between. CDR3 sequence: CASSIVGVLHGYTF. Written as DNA, the CDR3 is TGTGCCAGTAGTATAGTGGGGGTTTTACATGGCTACACCTTC.

V gene TRBV2 combines with J gene TRBJ2-6, with TRBD1 matching 7 bases. The J segment lost 2 bases and the V segment lost 0 bases, leaving 4 bases of the junction unmatched. The length of the CDR3 is 17 residues. CDR1 and CDR2 (germline): SNHLY, FYNNEI. CDR3 DNA sequence: TGTGCCAGCAGTGAAGCGCTTCAGGGGGCTGGGGCCAACGTCCTGACTTTC. This gives the protein CASSEALQGAGANVLTF.

V and J are TRBV19 and TRBJ2-5, with a tentative D call TRBD1 (5 bases). The CDR3 loop spans 16 amino acids. Trimming pared 5 bases from V and 1 base from J, leaving 17 bases between. CDR1 LNHDA and CDR2 SQIVND come from the germline V gene (reference sequence). Here the CDR3 reads CASSSPYGRVQETQYF. The CDR3 nucleotides are TGTGCCAGTAGTTCACCTTACGGCAGGGTCCAAGAGACCCAGTACTTC.

This chain uses TRBV4-1 with TRBJ2-4, with 8 bases lining up with TRBD2. V shed 1 base and J 0 bases; nucleotides not matched to a gene: 17. CDR3 size: 21 residues. Germline CDR1 and CDR2: MGHRA and YSYEKL. Written as DNA, the CDR3 is TGCGCCAGCAGCCAAGGAGCGGTAGCGGGACGGTTGGCCATAGCCAAAAACATTCAGTACTTC. It yields the protein CASSQGAVAGRLAIAKNIQYF.

V and J are TRBV5-1 and TRBJ1-1, with D tentatively TRBD1 (5 bases). Germline V gene data show CDR1 as SGHRS and CDR2 as YFSETQ. The V and J ends lost 0 bases and 7 bases respectively, with 10 bases between them. The CDR3 runs to 13 residues. The chain's CDR3 is CASSLEGRGEAFF. The CDR3 DNA reads TGCGCCAGCAGCTTGGAAGGGAGGGGTGAAGCTTTCTTT.

The table lists this clone with a count of one. The chain joins TRBV30 to TRBJ2-1, with 10 bases matching TRBD1. Per the germline V gene, CDR1 is GTSNPN and CDR2 is SVGIG (reference sequence). After removal of 1 base from V and 5 bases from J, the junction contained 8 bases not matched to a gene. There are 16 residues in the CDR3. The CDR3 sequence: CAWSARDRGLNNEQFF. CDR3 in DNA: TGTGCCTGGAGTGCCCGGGACAGGGGACTCAACAATGAGCAGTTCTTC.

A single count supports this clone. V gene TRBV11-3 combines with J gene TRBJ2-3, with 12 bases matching TRBD2. Germline V CDR1 and CDR2: SGHNT, YENEEA. V trimming: 2 bases; J trimming: 1 base; junction bases outside the gene matches: 4. CDR3 size: 17 residues. The CDR3 nucleotides read TGTGCCAGCAGCTTACCTAGCGGGGGGGTTGGCACAGATACGCAGTATTTT. It codes for CASSLPSGGVGTDTQYF.

The chain couples TRBV2 to TRBJ1-2, with D hard to call. V was shortened by 2 bases and J by 7 bases, with 14 bases between the two germline ends. This CDR3 spans 14 amino acids. Looked up from germline, CDR1 is SNHLY and CDR2 is FYNNEI. CDR3 sequence (DNA): TGTGCCAGCAGTGAACATCGGAGCTCCGGTGGCTACACCTTC. Residues: CASSEHRSSGGYTF.

The chain employs TRBV10-3 and TRBJ1-2; 7 positions match TRBD1. The CDR3 is 15 amino acids. Germline assignment: CDR1 ENHRY and CDR2 SYGVKD. Trimming removed 0 bases from V and 5 bases from J; junction bases left unmatched: 6. DNA of the CDR3: TGTGCCATCAGTGAGTCGTTAACAGGGGAATATGGCTACACCTTC. This codes for CAISESLTGEYGYTF.

The CDR3 sequence: CASSLDPRTSRNTGELFF. The DNA of the CDR3 is TGTGCCAGCAGCTTAGATCCCCGGACTAGTCGGAACACCGGGGAGCTGTTTTTT. The chain links TRBV7-2 to TRBJ2-2, with TRBD2 identical over 7 bases. Germline-derived CDR1 and CDR2 are SGHTA and FQGNSA. The CDR3 runs 18 residues. J lost 1 base, V lost 1 base, and 9 bases had no gene match.

This clone was seen a handful of times. V is TRBV15 and J is TRBJ2-7; perhaps TRBD2 as D (6 bases). The CDR3 sequence is 13 residues long. V lost 0 bases and J 9 bases, leaving 12 bases between the germline ends. Looked up from germline, CDR1 is LNHNV and CDR2 is YYDKDF (reference sequence). CDR3 nucleotide sequence: TGTGCCACCAGCAGAGATCGGGGGTTTGGGCAGTACTTC. Amino acid sequence: CATSRDRGFGQYF.

The V gene is TRBV7-6, the J gene TRBJ2-3; D ambiguous. Germline assignment: CDR1 SGHVS and CDR2 FNYEAQ. CDR3 length: 14 amino acids. Trimming took off 4 bases at V and 1 base at J, with 9 bases between the two ends. The CDR3 loop reads CASSYLGGTDTQYF. The CDR3 region has the DNA TGTGCCAGCAGCTATCTGGGCGGCACAGATACGCAGTATTTT.

This clone occurred a few times. The rearrangement uses TRBV6-4 and TRBJ1-1; a weak D match, TRBD1 (6 bases). The V gene lost 0 bases and the J gene lost 0 bases, with 23 bases spanning the gap. This CDR3 has 20 amino acids. The germline gives CDR1 MRHNA, CDR2 SNTAGT. CDR3 sequence reads: CASSDSRPRDIPSMNTEAFF. The CDR3 coding sequence is TGTGCCAGCAGTGACTCTAGGCCCCGGGACATACCTTCCATGAACACTGAAGCTTTCTTT.

V is TRBV11-2 and J is TRBJ1-1; TRBD1 is a possible D gene (5 bases). The V gene's germline CDR1 is SGHAT and CDR2 FQNNGV. CDR3 length equals 15 residues. Trimming cost V 1 base and J 4 bases, with 13 bases left between them. CDR3 loop: CASSLGVGVFTEAFF. The DNA of the CDR3 is TGTGCCAGCAGCTTAGGCGTAGGGGTGTTCACTGAAGCTTTCTTT.

CDR3 sequence: CASSLGLATDTQYF. The CDR3 nucleotides are TGTGCCAGCAGTCTCGGACTAGCGACAGATACGCAGTATTTT. The chain links TRBV27 to TRBJ2-3, with 9 positions matching TRBD2. The CDR3 totals 14 residues. The trim removed 5 bases at V and 3 bases at J, leaving 3 bases unmatched. The V gene's germline CDR1 is MNHEY and CDR2 SMNVEV (reference sequence).

This chain connects TRBV30 to TRBJ2-7, with D uncertain. Germline V gene lookup returns CDR1 GTSNPN and CDR2 SVGIG (reference sequence). This CDR3 spans 14 amino acids. The V and J ends lost 1 base and 2 bases respectively, with 12 bases between them. CDR3 loop: CAWSDSESPYEQYF. CDR3 DNA sequence: TGTGCCTGGAGTGATAGTGAGTCGCCCTACGAGCAGTACTTC.

This clone was seen a single time. This chain uses TRBV5-1 with TRBJ2-7; maybe TRBD1 (5 bases). This CDR3 region has 14 residues. The germline CDR1 and CDR2 sequences are SGHRS and YFSETQ. V was shortened by 0 bases and J by 2 bases, with 9 bases between the two germline ends. CDR3 amino acids: CASSLARGTYEQYF. CDR3 nucleotide sequence: TGCGCCAGCAGCTTGGCTAGGGGCACCTACGAGCAGTACTTC.

The J gene is TRBJ2-1, the V gene TRBV7-5; the listed D gene, TRBD1, was not tested against the DNA. TRBV7-5 is noted as a pseudogene. The CDR3 loop spans 12 amino acids. CDR3 sequence (DNA): TGTGCCAGAAGCCCGCAGGGGAATGAGCAGTTCTTC. Amino acids: CARSPQGNEQFF.

V and J are TRBV6-1 and TRBJ2-1, with D maybe TRBD2 (6 bases). Trimming took off 1 base at V and 12 bases at J, with 10 bases between the two ends. Per the germline V gene, CDR1 is MNHNS and CDR2 is SASEGT. CDR3 length: 12 amino acids. CDR3: CASSEVRGRQFF. CDR3 sequence (DNA): TGTGCCAGCAGTGAAGTCCGGGGGAGGCAGTTCTTC.

The chain uses TRBV18 and TRBJ2-1, with 8 bases identical to TRBD1. The CDR3 spans 15 residues. Trimming removed 5 bases from V and 0 bases from J; junction bases left unmatched: 3. Per germline, CDR1 KGHSH and CDR2 LQKENI. DNA for the CDR3: TGTGCCAGCTCAACGGGACAGGCCTCCTACAATGAGCAGTTCTTC. Protein: CASSTGQASYNEQFF.

The genes are TRBV2 and TRBJ1-2, with D possibly matching TRBD1 (6 bases). V was shortened by 3 bases and J by 3 bases, with 11 bases between the two germline ends. The germline gives CDR1 SNHLY, CDR2 FYNNEI. The CDR3 contains 14 residues. In DNA form, the CDR3 reads TGTGCCAGCAGTGATGGGGGCGCAGACTATGGCTACACCTTC. Protein: CASSDGGADYGYTF.

The rearrangement links TRBV5-1 to TRBJ2-7, with TRBD2 as a possible D gene (5 bases). CDR3 length: 14 amino acids. Germline V gene sequence: CDR1 SGHRS, CDR2 YFSETQ. The V gene lost 0 bases and the J gene lost 6 bases, with 13 bases spanning the gap. CDR3 DNA sequence: TGCGCCAGCAGCTTGGTTTCGGGAATGGGCGAGCAGTACTTC. Residues: CASSLVSGMGEQYF. The whole variable domain, filled in from reference TRBV5-1 and TRBJ2-7, reads KAGVTQTPRYLIKTRGQQVTLSCSPISGHRSVSWYQQTPGQGLQFLFEYFSETQRNKGNFPGRFSGRQFSNSRSEMNVSTLELGDSALYLCASSLVSGMGEQYFGPGTRLTVT.

This chain links TRBV28 with TRBJ1-6; D is unresolved. CDR3 length: 13 residues. The germline V gene has CDR1 MDHEN and CDR2 SYDVKM. Trimming took 6 bases from V and 7 from J, leaving 10 bases between them. The CDR3 sequence: CASSGSLNSPLHF. In DNA form, the CDR3 reads TGTGCCAGCAGCGGGAGTCTCAATTCACCCCTCCACTTT.

The chain employs TRBV25-1 and TRBJ2-7; D not certain. Germline V gene data show CDR1 as MGHDK and CDR2 as SYGVNS. The CDR3 runs to 13 residues. Trimming removed 6 bases from V and 0 bases from J, with 9 bases in between. CDR3 loop: CASRSTASYEQYF. As DNA, the CDR3 is TGTGCCAGCAGATCGACGGCCTCCTACGAGCAGTACTTC.

The genes are TRBV5-4 and TRBJ2-6; perhaps TRBD1 as D (5 bases). The V gene lost 1 base and the J gene lost 0 bases, with 14 bases spanning the gap. This CDR3 is built from 18 residues. Germline V gene lookup returns CDR1 SGHNT and CDR2 YYREEE (reference sequence). This CDR3 is CASSLLTASSSGANVLTF. The CDR3 region has the DNA TGTGCCAGCAGCTTGCTGACAGCCAGCAGCTCTGGGGCCAACGTCCTGACTTTC.